These T cell receptor beta chains were read from a single sample in a study of blood T cell repertoires in COVID-19. Only in-frame clones appear in the TCRdb table, and some are missing; sequencing was by immunoSEQ multiplex PCR. Seen here are 250,000 to 300,000 clones, 70% to 90% observed once, and the top ten hold around 2%. The sequencing sample was made of PBMCs or T cells enriched from blood (not recorded which). The origin of the receptors is a woman in her sixties in a cohort exposed to, infected with or recovered from COVID-19 (not recorded which). Each CDR3 is given with its conserved first and last residue. The order of the fields is V gene, J gene, CDR3 protein.

TRBV3-1/TRBV3-2	TRBJ1-3	CASEGTVNSGNTIYF
TRBV15	TRBJ2-3	CATSTMSMADTQYF
TRBV28	TRBJ1-5	CASYPGQGRNQPQHF
TRBV5-1	TRBJ1-4	CASSWGPQNEKLFF
TRBV4-1	TRBJ1-1	CASSRNTGKVDTEAFF
TRBV5-1	TRBJ1-4	CASRMGGSNEKLFF
TRBV24-1	TRBJ1-1	CATSDPFTVTEAFF
TRBV7-9	TRBJ1-4	CASSLTGGVEKLFF
TRBV6-5	TRBJ1-2	CASTRTANYGYTF
TRBV30	TRBJ1-4	CASGEVYEKLFF